This TCR beta chain was profiled in a study of CD8 T cells in Susac syndrome. When the RNA was reverse transcribed, random hexamers were used with an input of about 0.45 to 1 ug. The TCR beta CDR3 was amplified by immunoSEQ multiplex PCR across 54 Vbeta, 13 Jbeta. MiXCR, run by TCRdb on the immunoSEQ multiplex PCR reads, gives a single entry per CDR3 protein. Of over 95,000 distinct CDR3 sequences listed, roughly 90% are singletons. Germline values: CDR1 SGHRS, CDR2 YFSETQ. V gave up 4 bases and J gave up 1 base, with 20 bases separating them. The length of the CDR3 is 17 residues. Sequencing of TCR beta was performed on blood CD8+ T cells and on blood CD4+ T cells.

The sequenced material came from CD8+ T cells from PBMCs. The TCR comes from a human donor in good health. V is TRBV5-1 and J is TRBJ1-1; D is perhaps TRBD1 (5 bases). Here the CDR3 reads CASSTNSQGGKNTEAFF. The DNA of the CDR3 is TGCGCCAGCAGCACGAATAGCCAGGGTGGGAAGAACACTGAAGCTTTCTTT.